These T cell receptor beta chains were read from a single sample in a study of shared clonotypes between healthy human individuals. TCRdb keeps only in-frame clones here, not all; method: immunoSEQ multiplex PCR. The sample carries roughly 2 million clones, approximately 95% recorded once. The material sequenced was naive CD4+ T cells sorted from blood. The receptor set was obtained from a young man in good health. Each CDR3 is given with its conserved first and last residue. Each record gives: J gene, V gene, CDR3 protein.

j_call: TRBJ2-2; v_call: TRBV5-4; cdr3_aa: CASTLGQGALTGELFF
j_call: TRBJ1-6; v_call: TRBV28; cdr3_aa: CASRLTGEWTPLHF
j_call: TRBJ2-5; v_call: TRBV27; cdr3_aa: CASTVSGGAAETQYF
j_call: TRBJ2-5; v_call: TRBV5-1; cdr3_aa: CASSLVSGRETQYF
j_call: TRBJ2-2; v_call: TRBV16; cdr3_aa: CASSQGLASTGELFF
j_call: TRBJ2-5; v_call: TRBV5-6; cdr3_aa: CASSLGLQETQYF
j_call: TRBJ1-5; v_call: TRBV18; cdr3_aa: CASSPGLKGVISNQPQHF
j_call: TRBJ1-6; v_call: TRBV7-2; cdr3_aa: CASSLGQGTNSPLHF
j_call: TRBJ1-5; v_call: TRBV4-1; cdr3_aa: CASSQGRGASNQPQHF
j_call: TRBJ1-2; v_call: TRBV4-3; cdr3_aa: CASSQETGALYGYTF
j_call: TRBJ2-1; v_call: TRBV6-6; cdr3_aa: CASSRQGVSYNEQFF
j_call: TRBJ2-2; v_call: TRBV19; cdr3_aa: CASSTDRTTGELFF
j_call: TRBJ2-2; v_call: TRBV5-4; cdr3_aa: CASSSRFGAPGELFF
j_call: TRBJ2-1; v_call: TRBV4-1; cdr3_aa: CASSQAGNEQFF
j_call: TRBJ2-1; v_call: TRBV14; cdr3_aa: CASSQVTGRWDEQFF
j_call: TRBJ2-7; v_call: TRBV6-1; cdr3_aa: CASREQGSPYEQYF
j_call: TRBJ2-5; v_call: TRBV5-1; cdr3_aa: CASSLASGFAWETQYF
j_call: TRBJ2-3; v_call: TRBV11-3; cdr3_aa: CASSPGGGLGGTDTQYF
j_call: TRBJ2-5; v_call: TRBV5-6; cdr3_aa: CASSARDRTRETQYF
j_call: TRBJ1-5; v_call: TRBV30; cdr3_aa: CAWSVPPGNQPQHF
j_call: TRBJ2-2; v_call: TRBV9; cdr3_aa: CASSVVTSGNTGELFF
j_call: TRBJ2-2; v_call: TRBV12-5; cdr3_aa: CASGPGTGTGELFF
j_call: TRBJ1-5; v_call: TRBV5-1; cdr3_aa: CASSPGQGIQPQHF
j_call: TRBJ2-1; v_call: TRBV10-3; cdr3_aa: CAISTPRELDNEQFF
j_call: TRBJ1-3; v_call: TRBV28; cdr3_aa: CASSSLPGNTIYF
j_call: TRBJ1-6; v_call: TRBV7-2; cdr3_aa: CASRLFGGGDNSPLHF